Detailed here is one TCR beta chain. Its antigen remains unknown. Measured with immunoSEQ multiplex PCR; TCRdb has only the in-frame clones, and not every one. The table has 13,000 to 15,000 clones, 80% to 90% seen once. This entry comes from a study of chemoradiotherapy in HPV16-positive cancers. In the study overall: Candidate HPV-specific T-cell clones and common TCR motifs came from functional assays in a couple of HPV16-positive patients.

Study results and caveats: The functional HPV-specific definition rests on just a couple of HPV16-positive patients. Candidate HPV-specific clones and E7-related TCR motifs grew in tumor during treatment. HPV-responsive T-cell expansion during chemoradiotherapy was linked to improved recurrence-free survival in HPV16-positive patients.

Sequencing used blood, obtained from a patient who underwent chemoradiotherapy. This TCR came from a human donor with HPV-associated anogenital cancer.

CDR3 nucleotides: TGTGCCAGCAGATCAGGGGGAGCGGGAGGAAACACCATATATTTT. Translating gives CASRSGGAGGNTIYF. J is TRBJ1-3 and V is TRBV7-9; 7 bases align to TRBD1. CDR3 size: 15 residues. Germline V lookup: CDR1 SEHNR, CDR2 FQNEAQ (reference sequence). Trimming took 6 bases from V and 4 from J; bases not matched to a gene: 9.